Reported below is one T cell receptor (beta chain). V shed 0 bases and J 7 bases; nucleotides not matched to a gene: 8. The V gene's germline CDR1 is MNHEY and CDR2 SVGAGI. The length of the CDR3 is 15 residues. Some clones are missing from TCRdb's copy, which holds only in-frame ones; the method was immunoSEQ multiplex PCR. This sample has 95,000 to 150,000 clones, with just under 90% found just once. Chemo-refractory metastatic non-small-cell lung cancer patients were treated with focal radiation plus CTLA-4 blockade with ipilimumab. The data originate from a study of radiotherapy plus CTLA-4 blockade in lung cancer. Background on the study: Objective responses emerged in around a sixth of patients, and around 30% attained disease control.

Sequenced here: peripheral blood, sampled from a patient treated with radiotherapy plus ipilimumab. The chain couples TRBV6-5 to TRBJ2-5; TRBD1 matches 7 bases. This clonotype was obtained from a human donor with non-small cell lung cancer that progressed on radiotherapy plus ipilimumab. The CDR3 nucleotides are TGTGCCAGCAGTTACTCGATCAGGGGGATGGGGACCCAGTACTTC. Translated, it gives CASSYSIRGMGTQYF.